One and the same sample provided the 3 T cell receptor beta chains below, sequenced in a study of blood T cell repertoires in COVID-19. Profiled with immunoSEQ multiplex PCR; TCRdb holds only in-frame clones, not every one. The repertoire has around 50,000 clones, roughly 91% of them found once; the top ten carry approximately 9.6%. The material sequenced was peripheral blood. These receptors all stem from a man aged 50 to 60 with active COVID-19.

CDR3: CAGHSGGQPQHF. The DNA of the CDR3 is TGTGCCGGTCATAGCGGGGGTCAGCCCCAGCATTTT. The chain combines TRBV6-5 with TRBJ1-5; D might be TRBD1 (5 bases). The V end was cut by 11 bases, the J end by 6 bases, with 14 bases between. The CDR3 runs 12 residues. The germline V gene has CDR1 MNHEY and CDR2 SVGAGI.

This clone was found once. The rearrangement joins TRBV6-5 to TRBJ2-3; no clear D gene. Deletions cut 5 bases from V and 5 bases from J, with 14 bases between. Germline values: CDR1 MNHEY, CDR2 SVGAGI. The CDR3 sequence is 14 residues long. This chain's CDR3 is CASSRLSDLDTQYF. In DNA, the CDR3 is TGTGCCAGCAGTCGACTGTCAGACCTAGATACGCAGTATTTT.

The CDR3 here is CASSPSGGTTDTQYF. CDR3 sequence (DNA): TGTGCCAGCAGCCCATCCGGGGGGACCACAGATACGCAGTATTTT. The chain is built from TRBV11-2 and TRBJ2-3; the match to TRBD2 covers 7 bases. The length of the CDR3 is 15 residues. From germline, CDR1 is SGHAT and CDR2 FQNNGV. Trimming took 5 bases from V and 2 from J; bases not matched to a gene: 7.